The present entry profiles one T cell receptor beta chain with its context. Germline CDR1 MNHEY, CDR2 SMNVEV (reference sequence). Trimming left V 2 bases short and J 9 bases short, with 14 bases between. The CDR3 loop spans 14 amino acids. Methods used by the authors: Reference gene primer amplification in the assay estimated nucleated cell counts. This table comes from immunoSEQ multiplex PCR, and its TCRdb copy is limited to in-frame clones, with some not included. V, J and clone size are taken as reported in that table, and D and trimming were inferred from the DNA itself. The sample lists roughly 250,000 clones, about 90% seen once, with roughly 3.7% in the top ten. The data are from a study of blood T cell repertoires in COVID-19. Across the whole study: The United States, Italy and Spain were the sources of the acute and convalescent COVID-19 samples. The cDNA or gDNA used as material had been derived from T cells, B-cell-depleted T cells, or PBMCs.

The origin of this receptor is a woman between 35 and 50 years old with acute or convalescent COVID-19. Sequenced: peripheral blood. V is TRBV27 and J is TRBJ1-5; D is unresolved. Here the CDR3 DNA reads TGTGCCAGCAGTTTAGGAGGGAATTTAACGCCCCAGCATTTT. It codes for CASSLGGNLTPQHF.